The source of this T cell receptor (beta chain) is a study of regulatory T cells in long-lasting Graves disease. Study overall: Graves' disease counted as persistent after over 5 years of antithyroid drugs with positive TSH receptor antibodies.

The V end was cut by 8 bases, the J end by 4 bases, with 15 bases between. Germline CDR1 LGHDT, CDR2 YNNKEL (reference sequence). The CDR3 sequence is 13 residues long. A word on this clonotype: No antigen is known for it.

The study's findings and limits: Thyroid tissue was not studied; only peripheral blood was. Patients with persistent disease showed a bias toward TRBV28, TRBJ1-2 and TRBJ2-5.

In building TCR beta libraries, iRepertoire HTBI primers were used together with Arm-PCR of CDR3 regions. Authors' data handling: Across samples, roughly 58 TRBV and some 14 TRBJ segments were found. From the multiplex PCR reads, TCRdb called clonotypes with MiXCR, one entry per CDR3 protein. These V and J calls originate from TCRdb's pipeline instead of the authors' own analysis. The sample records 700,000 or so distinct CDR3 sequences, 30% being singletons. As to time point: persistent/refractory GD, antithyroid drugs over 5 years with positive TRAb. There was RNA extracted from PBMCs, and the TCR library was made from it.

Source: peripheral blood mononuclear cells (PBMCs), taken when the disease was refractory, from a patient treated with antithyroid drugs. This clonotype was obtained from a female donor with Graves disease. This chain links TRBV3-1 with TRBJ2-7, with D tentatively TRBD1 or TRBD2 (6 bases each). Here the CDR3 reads CASAQRGEYEQYF. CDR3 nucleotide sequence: TGTGCCAGCGCCCAGAGGGGGGAGTACGAGCAGTACTTC.